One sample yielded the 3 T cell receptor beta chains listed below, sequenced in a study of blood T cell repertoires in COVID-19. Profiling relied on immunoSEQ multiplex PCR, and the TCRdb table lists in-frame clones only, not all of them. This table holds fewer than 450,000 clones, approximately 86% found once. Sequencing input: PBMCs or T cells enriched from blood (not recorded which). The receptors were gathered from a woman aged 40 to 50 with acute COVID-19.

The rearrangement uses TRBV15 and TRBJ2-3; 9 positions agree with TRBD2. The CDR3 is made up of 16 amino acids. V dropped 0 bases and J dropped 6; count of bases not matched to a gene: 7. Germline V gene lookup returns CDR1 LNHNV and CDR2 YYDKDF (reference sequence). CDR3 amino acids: CATSRDEAGGMDTQYF. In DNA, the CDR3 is TGTGCCACCAGCAGAGATGAAGCGGGGGGTATGGATACGCAGTATTTT.

CDR3 in amino acids: CASSASGDYEQYF. CDR3 in DNA: TGTGCCAGCAGCGCGAGCGGGGACTACGAGCAGTACTTC. The chain joins TRBV7-9 to TRBJ2-7, with 7 bases matching TRBD2. J lost 3 bases, V lost 5 bases, and 4 bases had no gene match. Germline CDR1 reads SEHNR; CDR2 reads FQNEAQ (reference sequence). CDR3 length: 13 amino acids.

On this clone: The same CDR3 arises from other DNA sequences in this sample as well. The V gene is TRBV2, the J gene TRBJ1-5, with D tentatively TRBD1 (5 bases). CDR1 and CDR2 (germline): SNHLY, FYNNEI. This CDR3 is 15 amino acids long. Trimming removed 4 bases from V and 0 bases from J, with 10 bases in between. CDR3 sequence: CASSGQGLSNQPQHF. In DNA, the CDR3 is TGTGCCAGCAGTGGGCAGGGACTTAGCAATCAGCCCCAGCATTTT.